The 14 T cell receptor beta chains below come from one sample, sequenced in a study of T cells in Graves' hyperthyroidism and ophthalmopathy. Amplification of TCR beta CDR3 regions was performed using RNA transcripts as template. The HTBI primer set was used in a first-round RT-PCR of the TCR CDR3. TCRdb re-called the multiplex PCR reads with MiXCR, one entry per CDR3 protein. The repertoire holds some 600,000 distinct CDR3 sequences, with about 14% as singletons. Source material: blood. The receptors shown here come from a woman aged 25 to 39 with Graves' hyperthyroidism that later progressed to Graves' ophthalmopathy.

For the CDR3, the DNA is TGTGCCAGCAGCCAGGGACCTAACAATGAGCAGTTCTTC. The encoded protein is CASSQGPNNEQFF. The genes are TRBV14 and TRBJ2-1; D tentatively fits TRBD1 or TRBD2 (5 bases each). Trimming took 3 bases from V and 5 from J, leaving 8 bases between them. The germline V gene has CDR1 SGHDN and CDR2 FVKESK. The CDR3 spans 13 residues.

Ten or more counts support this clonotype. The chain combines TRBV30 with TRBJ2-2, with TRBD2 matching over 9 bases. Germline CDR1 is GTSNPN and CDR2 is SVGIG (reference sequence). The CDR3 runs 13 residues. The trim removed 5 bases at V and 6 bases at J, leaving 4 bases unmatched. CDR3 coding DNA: TGTGCCTGGGGTAGCGGGAGTCCCGGGGAGCTGTTTTTT. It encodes CAWGSGSPGELFF.

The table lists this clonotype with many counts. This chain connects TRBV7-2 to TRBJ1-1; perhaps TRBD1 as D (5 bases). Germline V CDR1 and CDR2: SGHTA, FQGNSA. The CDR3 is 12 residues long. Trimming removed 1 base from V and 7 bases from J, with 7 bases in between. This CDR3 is CASSLVGDEAFF. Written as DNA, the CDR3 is TGTGCCAGCAGCTTAGTGGGGGATGAAGCTTTCTTT. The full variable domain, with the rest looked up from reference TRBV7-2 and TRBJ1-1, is GAGVSQSPSNKVTEKGKDVELRCDPISGHTALYWYRQSLGQGLEFLIYFQGNSAPDKSGLPSDRFSAERTGGSVSTLTIQRTQQEDSAVYLCASSLVGDEAFFGQGTRLTVV.

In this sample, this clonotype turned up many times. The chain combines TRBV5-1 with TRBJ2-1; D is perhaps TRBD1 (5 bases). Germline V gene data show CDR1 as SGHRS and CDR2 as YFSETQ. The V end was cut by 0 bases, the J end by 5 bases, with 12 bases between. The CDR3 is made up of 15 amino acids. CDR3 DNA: TGCGCCAGCAGCTTGGGGCTCAGGGTAGACAATGAGCAGTTCTTC. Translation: CASSLGLRVDNEQFF.

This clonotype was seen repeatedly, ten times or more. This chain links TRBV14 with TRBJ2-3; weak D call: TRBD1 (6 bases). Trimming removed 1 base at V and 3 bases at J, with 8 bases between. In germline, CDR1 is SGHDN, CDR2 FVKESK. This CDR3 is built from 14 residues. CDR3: CASSQVTGTDTQYF. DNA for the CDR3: TGTGCCAGCAGCCAAGTTACAGGGACAGATACGCAGTATTTT.

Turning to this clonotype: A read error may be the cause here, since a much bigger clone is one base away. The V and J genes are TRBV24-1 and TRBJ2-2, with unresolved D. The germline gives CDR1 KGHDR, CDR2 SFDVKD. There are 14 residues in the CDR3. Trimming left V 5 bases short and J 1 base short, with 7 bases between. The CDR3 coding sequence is TGTGCCACCAGTGGAACGATGAACACCGGGGAGCTGTTTTTT. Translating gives CATSGTMNTGELFF.

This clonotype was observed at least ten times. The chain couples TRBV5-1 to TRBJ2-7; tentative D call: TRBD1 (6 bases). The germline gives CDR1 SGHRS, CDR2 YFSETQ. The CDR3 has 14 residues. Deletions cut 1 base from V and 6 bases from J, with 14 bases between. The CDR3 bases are TGCGCCAGCAGCTTGACCACCGGGACACCCGAGCAGTACTTC. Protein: CASSLTTGTPEQYF.

Written as DNA, the CDR3 is TGTGCCTGGAGTGACCGCCAGCGGTTGGGGCCTCCGTACAAAGCTTTCTTT. The encoded protein is CAWSDRQRLGPPYKAFF. The rearrangement joins TRBV30 to TRBJ1-1, with a tentative D call TRBD1 (5 bases). V dropped 1 base and J dropped 9 bases, with 27 bases sitting between them. Per the germline V gene, CDR1 is GTSNPN and CDR2 is SVGIG (reference sequence). The CDR3 has 17 residues.

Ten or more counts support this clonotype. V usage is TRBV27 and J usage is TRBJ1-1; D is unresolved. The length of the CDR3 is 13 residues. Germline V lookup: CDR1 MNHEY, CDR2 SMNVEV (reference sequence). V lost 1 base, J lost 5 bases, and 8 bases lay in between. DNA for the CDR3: TGTGCCAGCAGTTTATTCTCCACGACTGAAGCTTTCTTT. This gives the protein CASSLFSTTEAFF.

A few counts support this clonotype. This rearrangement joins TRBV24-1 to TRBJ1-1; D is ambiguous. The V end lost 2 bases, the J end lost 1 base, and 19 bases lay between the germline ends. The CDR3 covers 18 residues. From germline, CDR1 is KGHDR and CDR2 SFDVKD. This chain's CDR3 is CATSDCQEGRSGNTEAFF. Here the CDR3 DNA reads TGTGCCACCAGTGATTGCCAGGAGGGTCGGTCCGGGAACACTGAAGCTTTCTTT.

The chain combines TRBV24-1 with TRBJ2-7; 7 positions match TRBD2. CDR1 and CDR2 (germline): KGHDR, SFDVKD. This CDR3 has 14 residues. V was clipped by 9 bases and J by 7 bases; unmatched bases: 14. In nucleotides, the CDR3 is TGTGCCACCCAATCGGGTGCTAGCGGAGAGGAGCAGTACTTC. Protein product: CATQSGASGEEQYF.

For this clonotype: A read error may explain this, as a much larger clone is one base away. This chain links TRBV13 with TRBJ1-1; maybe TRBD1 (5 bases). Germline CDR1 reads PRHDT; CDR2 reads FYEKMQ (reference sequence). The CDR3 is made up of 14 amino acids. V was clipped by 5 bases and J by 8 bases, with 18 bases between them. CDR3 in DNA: TGTGCCAGCAGCCCCCTCGGGATGTGGGACGAAGCTTTCTTT. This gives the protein CASSPLGMWDEAFF. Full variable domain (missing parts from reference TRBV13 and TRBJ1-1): AAGVIQSPRHLIKEKRETATLKCYPIPRHDTVYWYQQGPGQDPQFLISFYEKMQSDKGSIPDRFSAQQFSDYHSELNMSSLELGDSALYFCASSPLGMWDEAFFGQGTRLTVV.

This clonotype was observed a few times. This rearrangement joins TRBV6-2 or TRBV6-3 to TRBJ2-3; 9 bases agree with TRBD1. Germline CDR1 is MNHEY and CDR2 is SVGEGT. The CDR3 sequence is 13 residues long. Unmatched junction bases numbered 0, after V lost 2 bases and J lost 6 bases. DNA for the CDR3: TGTGCCAGCAGTTACGACAGGGGGGATACGCAGTATTTT. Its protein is CASSYDRGDTQYF.

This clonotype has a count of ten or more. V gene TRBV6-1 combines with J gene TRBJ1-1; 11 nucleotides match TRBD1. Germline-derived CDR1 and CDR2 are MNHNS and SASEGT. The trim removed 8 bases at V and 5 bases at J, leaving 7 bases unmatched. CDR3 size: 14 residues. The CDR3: CASGGDRGLTEAFF. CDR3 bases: TGTGCCAGCGGGGGGGACAGGGGGTTGACTGAAGCTTTCTTT.